These T cell receptor beta chains were read from a single sample in a study of identical twins. Each CDR3 protein gets one entry after TCRdb re-called the 5' RACE reads with MiXCR. Of over 250,000 distinct CDR3 sequences in the sample, roughly 9.7% are singletons; the top ten hold 7% to 8.5%. This sample also appeared in a second study, on yellow fever vaccine responses in identical twins.

The source material was CD8+ T cells sorted from blood. The receptors derive from a woman under 30 in good health. CDR3s include the opening cysteine and the closing phenylalanine or tryptophan. The D gene is left open where the match is weak. The size entry is marked missing in some rows and otherwise reads once, few, many or a size class.

CDR3 | DNA | size | D | J | V
CASSELGAAGKNIQYF | TGTGCCAGCAGTGAATTAGGGGCAGCTGGCAAAAACATTCAGTACTTC | many | - | TRBJ2-4 | TRBV6-1
CAWIGNSRAGELFF | TGTGCCTGGATAGGTAACAGTAGGGCCGGGGAGCTGTTTTTT | - | - | TRBJ2-2 | TRBV30
CASSFSGFLTAPYYEQYF | TGTGCCAGCAGTTTCTCCGGTTTTTTGACGGCCCCGTACTACGAGCAGTACTTC | few | - | TRBJ2-7 | TRBV28
CCAKPLAGGPWTGELFF | TGCTGTGCGAAGCCCCTAGCGGGGGGGCCTTGGACCGGGGAGCTGTTTTTT | - | TRBD2 | TRBJ2-2 | TRBV20-1
CASSLATVYNEQFF | TGTGCCAGCAGCTTAGCGACGGTTTACAATGAGCAGTTCTTC | few | - | TRBJ2-1 | TRBV7-9
CASSQEAGGEQYF | TGCGCCAGCAGCCAAGAAGCGGGGGGCGAGCAGTACTTC | - | TRBD2 | TRBJ2-7 | TRBV4-3
CASREAGASNEQFF | TGTGCCAGCAGGGAGGCAGGGGCCTCCAATGAGCAGTTCTTC | many | - | TRBJ2-1 | TRBV7-9
CASSGSGYTGELFF | TGCGCCAGCAGCGGGAGCGGCTACACCGGGGAGCTGTTTTTT | - | - | TRBJ2-2 | TRBV5-1
CASSIGTSGSRAGTQYF | TGTGCCAGCAGCATCGGGACTAGCGGGTCCCGGGCGGGGACCCAGTACTTC | many | TRBD2 | TRBJ2-5 | TRBV9
CASSYSRGGTQYF | TGTGCCAGCAGTTACTCGCGAGGGGGGACGCAGTATTTT | few | - | TRBJ2-3 | TRBV6-5
CASSRERGGTDTQYF | TGTGCCAGCAGCCGGGAGCGGGGGGGGACAGATACGCAGTATTTT | few | TRBD2 | TRBJ2-3 | TRBV4-2
CASSFLGTGEDNEQFF | TGTGCCAGCAGTTTCTTAGGGACAGGGGAGGACAATGAGCAGTTCTTC | many | TRBD1 | TRBJ2-1 | TRBV28
CASSVYGDSQETQYF | TGTGCCAGCAGCGTATATGGGGACAGCCAAGAGACCCAGTACTTC | - | TRBD1 | TRBJ2-5 | TRBV9
CATSDLFGGASTDTQYF | TGTGCCACCAGTGATTTGTTCGGCGGGGCTAGCACAGATACGCAGTATTTT | many | - | TRBJ2-3 | TRBV24-1
CASSNRGVYEQYF | TGTGCCAGCAGTAACAGGGGGGTCTACGAGCAGTACTTC | many | TRBD1 | TRBJ2-7 | TRBV12-3/TRBV12-4
CASRRLNEQYF | TGTGCCAGCAGGCGACTCAACGAGCAGTACTTC | many | - | TRBJ2-7 | TRBV27
CASSPPDSYTGELFF | TGTGCCAGCAGCCCGCCCGACAGTTACACCGGGGAGCTGTTTTTT | - | - | TRBJ2-2 | TRBV5-8
CASSQGLGSYNEQFF | TGCGCCAGCAGCCAAGGACTAGGATCTTACAATGAGCAGTTCTTC | many | - | TRBJ2-1 | TRBV4-1
CASSYHQGGNTEAFF | TGTGCCAGCAGTTATCATCAGGGGGGGAACACTGAAGCTTTCTTT | many | TRBD1 | TRBJ1-1 | TRBV6-5
CSARDLIQGDLAKNIQYF | TGCAGTGCTAGAGACCTGATTCAGGGGGACCTAGCCAAAAACATTCAGTACTTC | few | TRBD1 | TRBJ2-4 | TRBV20-1
CASSHRQSYEQYF | TGTGCCAGCAGCCATCGACAGTCCTACGAGCAGTACTTC | - | - | TRBJ2-7 | TRBV28
CASSSPPTDSFEQFF | TGTGCCAGCAGTTCCCCGCCAACGGACAGTTTTGAGCAGTTCTTC | - | - | TRBJ2-1 | TRBV7-9
CASSLLSVAETQYF | TGTGCCAGCAGCTTATTGTCTGTGGCAGAGACCCAGTACTTC | many | - | TRBJ2-5 | TRBV7-9
CSVELGETQLMETQYF | TGCAGCGTTGAGCTGGGGGAGACACAACTCATGGAGACCCAGTACTTC | many | - | TRBJ2-5 | TRBV29-1
CASAGSGANVLTF | TGTGCGTCTGCGGGGTCCGGGGCCAACGTCCTGACTTTC | - | - | TRBJ2-6 | TRBV5-4
CATSRADTTGGLFYEQYF | TGTGCCACCAGCAGAGCTGATACGACAGGGGGCCTGTTCTACGAGCAGTACTTC | few | TRBD1 | TRBJ2-7 | TRBV15
CAIVASPSYEQYF | TGTGCCATCGTTGCTAGCCCGTCCTACGAGCAGTACTTC | many | - | TRBJ2-7 | TRBV10-3
CASSFNRDEQYF | TGTGCCAGCAGTTTTAACAGGGACGAGCAGTACTTC | - | - | TRBJ2-7 | TRBV6-5
CASSPIESYEQYF | TGTGCCAGCAGCCCCATTGAATCCTACGAGCAGTACTTC | few | - | TRBJ2-7 | TRBV7-6
CASSSTPGGETQYF | TGTGCCAGCAGCTCGACCCCCGGTGGGGAGACCCAGTACTTC | few | - | TRBJ2-5 | TRBV7-9
CASRLEIHWLGVYNEQFF | TGTGCCAGCAGGTTAGAAATCCACTGGCTTGGGGTATACAATGAGCAGTTCTTC | few | - | TRBJ2-1 | TRBV11-2
CSARGGERSSGMDTQYF | TGCAGTGCTAGAGGAGGGGAACGTTCTAGCGGTATGGATACGCAGTATTTT | many | TRBD2 | TRBJ2-3 | TRBV20-1
CASSSTLASSSTDTQYF | TGTGCCAGCAGCTCAACACTAGCGTCGTCTAGCACAGATACGCAGTATTTT | few | TRBD2 | TRBJ2-3 | TRBV7-9
CASSSIRTGFYYEQYF | TGTGCCAGCAGTTCCATTCGGACAGGCTTTTACTACGAGCAGTACTTC | many | TRBD1 | TRBJ2-7 | TRBV27
CASSLGTDIQETQYF | TGCGCCAGCAGCTTGGGGACAGATATTCAAGAGACCCAGTACTTC | few | - | TRBJ2-5 | TRBV5-1
CASSLGLYRDTKEQYF | TGTGCCAGCAGTTTAGGACTCTACCGGGACACTAAAGAGCAGTACTTC | - | - | TRBJ2-7 | TRBV12-3/TRBV12-4
CASSLLEGGSSPLHF | TGTGCCAGCAGCTTACTTGAGGGGGGGAGTTCACCCCTCCACTTT | - | - | TRBJ1-6 | TRBV7-9
CASSQEGGWNEQYF | TGCGCCAGCAGTCAAGAAGGGGGCTGGAACGAGCAGTACTTC | few | TRBD1 | TRBJ2-7 | TRBV5-1
CSTDSGMDYNEQFF | TGCAGCACCGATAGTGGGATGGACTACAATGAGCAGTTCTTC | many | - | TRBJ2-1 | TRBV29-1
CASSLDGPLGGYTF | TGCGCCAGCAGCTTGGATGGCCCGCTGGGGGGCTACACCTTC | many | - | TRBJ1-2 | TRBV5-1
CASSQDTSAQETQYF | TGTGCCAGCAGCCAAGATACTAGTGCCCAAGAGACCCAGTACTTC | few | - | TRBJ2-5 | TRBV4-2
CASSTDRALHF | TGTGCCAGCAGCACCGACAGGGCCCTACATTTT | many | - | TRBJ1-5 | TRBV21-1
CASTDNEQFF | TGTGCCAGCACAGACAATGAGCAGTTCTTC | many | - | TRBJ2-1 | TRBV11-2
CSIEYGVNSYNEQFF | TGCAGCATTGAGTATGGGGTTAATTCCTACAATGAGCAGTTCTTC | many | - | TRBJ2-1 | TRBV29-1
CASSLGSSPYEQYF | TGTGCCAGCAGCTTAGGGTCCTCGCCCTACGAGCAGTACTTC | few | - | TRBJ2-7 | TRBV7-9
CATSGEGTGDEQFF | TGTGCCACCAGCGGAGAGGGCACAGGGGATGAGCAGTTCTTC | - | TRBD1 | TRBJ2-1 | TRBV15
CSGDTGYGYTF | TGCAGTGGGGATACGGGCTATGGCTACACCTTC | once | - | TRBJ1-2 | TRBV20-1
CASSLSGRTSYQETQYF | TGTGCCAGCAGCTTGAGTGGGAGGACATCGTACCAAGAGACCCAGTACTTC | - | - | TRBJ2-5 | TRBV5-6
CASSLWLGLQETQYF | TGTGCCAGCAGCTTATGGCTGGGACTCCAAGAGACCCAGTACTTC | - | - | TRBJ2-5 | TRBV7-2
CAISPSDYSYNEQFF | TGTGCCATCAGCCCTAGCGACTACTCCTACAATGAGCAGTTCTTC | few | - | TRBJ2-1 | TRBV10-3
CASSIDLGGYEQYF | TGTGCCAGTAGTATAGATCTAGGGGGATACGAGCAGTACTTC | - | - | TRBJ2-7 | TRBV19